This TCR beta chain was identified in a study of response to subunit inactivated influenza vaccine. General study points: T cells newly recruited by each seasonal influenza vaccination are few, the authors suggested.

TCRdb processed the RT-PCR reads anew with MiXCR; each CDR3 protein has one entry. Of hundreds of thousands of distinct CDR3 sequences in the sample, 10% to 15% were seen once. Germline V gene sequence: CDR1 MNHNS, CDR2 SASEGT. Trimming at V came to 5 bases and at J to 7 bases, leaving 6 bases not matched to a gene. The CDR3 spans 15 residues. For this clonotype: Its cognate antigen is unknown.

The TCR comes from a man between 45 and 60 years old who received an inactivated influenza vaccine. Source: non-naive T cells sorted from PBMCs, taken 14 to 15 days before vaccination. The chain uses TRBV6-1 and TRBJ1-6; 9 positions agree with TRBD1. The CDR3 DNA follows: TGTGCCAGCAGTCGGGGACAGGGTTTAAATTCACCCCTCCACTTT. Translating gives CASSRGQGLNSPLHF.